The clone carrying this T cell receptor beta chain showed up just once. This sample stems from a study of blood T cell repertoires in COVID-19. Study-level background: T cells, B-cell-depleted T cells, or PBMCs supplied cDNA or gDNA.

The repertoire was sequenced with immunoSEQ multiplex PCR; TCRdb's copy has only in-frame clones and lacks some. The sample has roughly 250,000 clones; over 80% are singletons. CDR1 and CDR2 (germline): SEHNR, FQNEAQ (reference sequence). The CDR3 runs to 14 residues. V was pared by 8 bases and J by 3 bases, with 5 bases of the junction left unmatched. Sequencing was done on a sample of peripheral blood. The TCR sequence derives from a woman in her sixties with active or convalescent COVID-19. The V and J genes are TRBV7-9 and TRBJ2-1, with 9 bases identical to TRBD1. The CDR3 nucleotides are TGTGCCAGCGGAGGGACAGGGAACTACAATGAGCAGTTCTTC. Translation gives CASGGTGNYNEQFF. Filled out from reference TRBV7-9 and TRBJ2-1, the complete variable domain reads DTGVSQNPRHKITKRGQNVTFRCDPISEHNRLYWYRQTLGQGPEFLTYFQNEAQLEKSRLLSDRFSAERPKGSFSTLEIQRTEQGDSAMYLCASGGTGNYNEQFFGPGTRLTVL.